This record looks at one T cell receptor (beta chain) sequence and its context. This entry belongs to a study of cytomegalovirus exposure and HLA in healthy donors. Trimming stripped 1 base from V and 2 bases from J, with 6 bases between. This CDR3 comprises 14 residues. Germline loops: CDR1 LGHNA, CDR2 YNFKEQ. With 60 Vbeta and 13 Jbeta primers, the PCR was carried out. Authors' analysis steps: An analysis performed later counted roughly 80 million unique TCR beta chains (roughly 9.9 million of them shared). Data came from immunoSEQ multiplex PCR; TCRdb stores just in-frame clones and leaves some out. The DNA gave D and trimming, while V, J and clone size come from that table. The specimen's table records roughly 120,000 clones.

The receptor was isolated from a man in his thirties or forties in good health and CMV-seronegative. V is TRBV4-2 and J is TRBJ2-4, with a tentative D call TRBD2 (5 bases). Sequences were obtained from PBMCs. The CDR3: CASSQGGTKNIQYF. The CDR3 nucleotides are TGTGCCAGCAGCCAAGGAGGGACCAAAAACATTCAGTACTTC.